The 2 T cell receptor beta chains below were found in one sample sequenced in a study of blood T cell repertoires in COVID-19. Repertoires were generated with immunoSEQ multiplex PCR, while TCRdb's copy carries only in-frame clones and drops some. Of around 97,000 clones in the sample, about four fifths were seen once. Sequencing was carried out using peripheral blood. The receptors stem from a human donor in a cohort sampled during active COVID-19.

The rearrangement links TRBV5-4 to TRBJ1-2; tentative D call: TRBD1 (5 bases). The CDR3 runs 16 residues. In germline, CDR1 is SGHNT, CDR2 YYREEE (reference sequence). Trimming took 1 base from V and 0 from J, leaving 13 bases between them. DNA of the CDR3: TGTGCCAGCAGCTTGAGGGGCGCGATCTCTAACTATGGCTACACCTTC. It codes for CASSLRGAISNYGYTF. The complete variable domain, with remaining parts taken from reference TRBV5-4 and TRBJ1-2, reads ETGVTQSPTHLIKTRGQQVTLRCSSQSGHNTVSWYQQALGQGPQFIFQYYREEENGRGNFPPRFSGLQFPNYSSELNVNALELDDSALYLCASSLRGAISNYGYTFGSGTRLTVV.

The chain is built from TRBV2 and TRBJ2-7; 8 positions match TRBD2. The V gene end was trimmed by 7 bases and the J gene end by 2 bases; junction bases not matched to a gene: 7. Germline values: CDR1 SNHLY, CDR2 FYNNEI. The CDR3 has 14 residues. CDR3 region: CASTRRTSTYEQYF. The CDR3 DNA sequence: TGTGCCAGCACCCGCAGGACTAGCACCTACGAGCAGTACTTC.